This TCR beta chain was identified in a study of control samples from healthy donors and cancer patients. Repertoires were generated with immunoSEQ multiplex PCR, while TCRdb's copy carries only in-frame clones and drops some. The sample has roughly 180,000 clones, 91% seen once. Trimming removed 0 bases at V and 8 bases at J, with 13 bases between. Germline lookup yields CDR1 ENHRY and CDR2 SYGVKD. CDR3 length: 14 residues. V usage is TRBV10-3 and J usage is TRBJ1-2; unclear D gene. This receptor was identified in a woman in her thirties or forties in good health. Material for sequencing was blood. The CDR3 DNA reads TGTGCCATCAGTGAGTCGACTGGCCCGCGGGGCTACACCTTC. Protein sequence: CAISESTGPRGYTF.